These 31 T cell receptor beta chains came from one sample sequenced in a study of blood T cell repertoires in COVID-19. Measured with immunoSEQ multiplex PCR; TCRdb has only the in-frame clones, and not every one. Of about 110,000 clones listed, around 89% are singletons. Sequencing input: peripheral blood. Every receptor here comes from a woman aged 45-59 years with acute or convalescent COVID-19.

This clone was seen just once. The same CDR3 arises from other DNA sequences in this sample as well. CDR3 sequence: CASSYGTLQETQYF. CDR3 in DNA: TGTGCCAGCAGTTACGGGACACTCCAAGAGACCCAGTACTTC. The chain joins TRBV6-5 to TRBJ2-5, with D tentatively TRBD1 (6 bases). The V end was cut by 2 bases, the J end by 1 base, with 8 bases between. This CDR3 has 14 amino acids. Per the germline V gene, CDR1 is MNHEY and CDR2 is SVGAGI.

The chain carries TRBV5-1 and TRBJ2-5; tentative D call: TRBD1 (6 bases). Germline V gene sequence: CDR1 SGHRS, CDR2 YFSETQ. The length of the CDR3 is 15 residues. Deletions cut 0 bases from V and 2 bases from J, with 11 bases between. DNA of the CDR3: TGCGCCAGCAGCTTGGCGGGACAAGGACAAGAGACCCAGTACTTC. This gives the protein CASSLAGQGQETQYF. The full variable domain, completed using reference TRBV5-1 and TRBJ2-5, is KAGVTQTPRYLIKTRGQQVTLSCSPISGHRSVSWYQQTPGQGLQFLFEYFSETQRNKGNFPGRFSGRQFSNSRSEMNVSTLELGDSALYLCASSLAGQGQETQYFGPGTRLLVL.

This clone has a handful of counts. The rearrangement uses TRBV6-5 and TRBJ2-7; D may be TRBD1 (5 bases). V lost 0 bases and J 6 bases, leaving 18 bases between the germline ends. CDR1 is MNHEY, CDR2 SVGAGI, per germline. This CDR3 region has 16 residues. The chain's CDR3 is CASSYSIQGNSGEQYF. In DNA, the CDR3 is TGTGCCAGCAGTTACTCAATCCAGGGCAACTCGGGCGAGCAGTACTTC.

The chain recombines TRBV5-4 with TRBJ2-7, with 9 bases identical to TRBD2. This CDR3 is 17 amino acids long. CDR1 is SGHNT, CDR2 YYREEE, per germline (reference sequence). Trimming took 0 bases from V and 2 from J; bases not matched to a gene: 9. CDR3 region: CASSLGWSSGMPYEQYF. The DNA for the CDR3 is TGTGCCAGCAGCTTGGGGTGGTCTAGCGGGATGCCCTACGAGCAGTACTTC.

The CDR3 DNA is TGCAGTGCTAGTAGGGGTCTGAACACTGAAGCTTTCTTT. This encodes CSASRGLNTEAFF. V usage is TRBV20-1 and J usage is TRBJ1-1, with D possibly matching TRBD1 (5 bases). Trimming stripped 3 bases from V and 0 bases from J, with 8 bases between. The length of the CDR3 is 13 residues. Germline-derived CDR1 and CDR2 are DFQATT and SNEGSKA (reference sequence).

CDR3 amino acids: CASSEDRGYSGYTF. In DNA, the CDR3 is TGTGCCAGCAGTGAAGACAGGGGATATAGTGGCTACACCTTC. The V gene is TRBV2, the J gene TRBJ1-2, with 7 nucleotides matching TRBD1. Germline CDR1 is SNHLY and CDR2 is FYNNEI. CDR3 length: 14 residues. The ends lost 1 base at V and 7 bases at J; junction bases unmatched: 6.

V usage is TRBV5-4 and J usage is TRBJ2-7, with no clear D. Per the germline V gene, CDR1 is SGHNT and CDR2 is YYREEE (reference sequence). Trimming stripped 0 bases from V and 3 bases from J, with 7 bases between. This CDR3 has 13 residues. CDR3 DNA: TGTGCCAGCAGCTTGGGGCCGGGCTACGAGCAGTACTTC. This codes for CASSLGPGYEQYF. Supplemented by reference TRBV5-4 and TRBJ2-7, the full variable domain reads ETGVTQSPTHLIKTRGQQVTLRCSSQSGHNTVSWYQQALGQGPQFIFQYYREEENGRGNFPPRFSGLQFPNYSSELNVNALELDDSALYLCASSLGPGYEQYFGPGTRLTVT.

The chain recombines TRBV15 with TRBJ2-3; unclear D gene. Germline V gene lookup returns CDR1 LNHNV and CDR2 YYDKDF (reference sequence). The V and J ends lost 1 base and 1 base respectively, with 15 bases between them. The CDR3 consists of 17 residues. CDR3 loop: CATSRARLGVGTDTQYF. The DNA for the CDR3 is TGTGCCACCAGCAGAGCGCGCCTAGGAGTGGGCACAGATACGCAGTATTTT.

The rearrangement links TRBV24-1 to TRBJ2-3; TRBD2 aligns across 8 bases. The CDR3 spans 17 residues. Germline trimming cut 1 base from V and 4 bases from J; bases unmatched to any gene: 9. Germline V gives CDR1 KGHDR, CDR2 SFDVKD. The CDR3 DNA reads as TGTGCCACCAGTGATTTATCTAGCGGGTGGGGGGCAGATACGCAGTATTTT. Its translation: CATSDLSSGWGADTQYF.

The CDR3 DNA reads TGCGCCAGCAGCTTGGATCAGGGGGCCCGATCTGGGGCCAACGTCCTGACTTTC. This sequence encodes CASSLDQGARSGANVLTF. V is TRBV5-1 and J is TRBJ2-6, with 8 bases matching TRBD1. V trimming: 0 bases; J trimming: 1 base; junction bases outside the gene matches: 6. Germline-derived CDR1 and CDR2 are SGHRS and YFSETQ. This CDR3 contains 18 residues.

This chain connects TRBV27 to TRBJ1-1; 7 bases line up with TRBD1. The CDR3 is 15 amino acids. V was clipped by 4 bases and J by 11 bases; unmatched bases: 16. CDR1 and CDR2 (germline): MNHEY, SMNVEV (reference sequence). The DNA for the CDR3 is TGTGCCAGCAGTTCGCAGACAGGGTTCACCTTCCGGGCTTTCTTT. This gives the protein CASSSQTGFTFRAFF.

This clone was counted a few times. This sequence joins TRBV28 and TRBJ1-5; 9 nucleotides line up with TRBD1. The CDR3 covers 14 residues. Germline V CDR1 and CDR2: MDHEN, SYDVKM. V lost 2 bases and J lost 8; bases outside the gene matches: 4. CDR3 loop: CASSLPDRGKPQHF. DNA of the CDR3: TGTGCCAGCAGTTTACCGGACAGGGGAAAGCCCCAGCATTTT. Complete variable domain (other parts from reference TRBV28 and TRBJ1-5): DVKVTQSSRYLVKRTGEKVFLECVQDMDHENMFWYRQDPGLGLRLIYFSYDVKMKEKGDIPEGYSVSREKKERFSLILESASTNQTSMYLCASSLPDRGKPQHFGDGTRLSIL.

The J gene is TRBJ2-7, the V gene TRBV3-1 (or the pseudogene TRBV3-2), with TRBD2 matching 12 bases. The CDR3 runs to 15 residues. Germline loops: CDR1 LGHDT, CDR2 YNNKEL (reference sequence). J gave up 5 bases and V 4 bases, and 6 bases lay outside the gene matches. The CDR3 protein is CASSRWTSGNHEQYF. DNA of the CDR3: TGTGCCAGCAGCCGTTGGACTAGCGGGAACCACGAGCAGTACTTC.

The V gene is TRBV18, the J gene TRBJ2-6; D gene unclear. Per germline, CDR1 KGHSH and CDR2 LQKENI. The V and J ends lost 3 bases and 1 base respectively, with 10 bases between them. CDR3 length: 16 amino acids. DNA for the CDR3: TGTGCCAGCTCACCGAGGCAGTCTTCTGGGGCCAACGTCCTGACTTTC. It yields the protein CASSPRQSSGANVLTF. Drawing the rest from reference TRBV18 and TRBJ2-6, the complete variable domain is NAGVMQNPRHLVRRRGQEARLRCSPMKGHSHVYWYRQLPEEGLKFMVYLQKENIIDESGMPKERFSAEFPKEGPSILRIQQVVRGDSAAYFCASSPRQSSGANVLTFGAGSRLTVL.

This sequence joins TRBV6-1 and TRBJ2-7, with 8 bases aligning to TRBD2. The germline gives CDR1 MNHNS, CDR2 SASEGT. The CDR3 is made up of 14 amino acids. V was pared by 2 bases and J by 9 bases, with 9 bases of the junction left unmatched. CDR3 DNA: TGTGCCAGCAGTGAATACGGGGGGGCTGGGGGGCAGTACTTC. Protein sequence: CASSEYGGAGGQYF.

The chain uses TRBV28 and TRBJ1-2; D is undetermined. CDR1 is MDHEN, CDR2 SYDVKM, per germline. V was cut by 4 bases and J by 5 bases, with 5 bases left in between. This CDR3 is built from 11 residues. DNA of the CDR3: TGTGCCAGCAGTTGGCTTTATGGCTACACCTTC. Its protein is CASSWLYGYTF.

This chain connects TRBV3-1 (or the pseudogene TRBV3-2) to TRBJ2-2, with TRBD1 matching 8 bases. The CDR3 is 16 residues long. Per germline, CDR1 LGHDT and CDR2 YNNKEL (reference sequence). V lost 3 bases, J lost 2 bases, and 5 bases stayed unmatched. CDR3 DNA: TGTGCCAGCAGCCAGCGGACAGGGCGCAACACCGGGGAGCTGTTTTTT. Its translation: CASSQRTGRNTGELFF.

The chain links TRBV2 to TRBJ1-3; TRBD1 aligns across 7 bases. Per germline, CDR1 SNHLY and CDR2 FYNNEI. There are 17 residues in the CDR3. The ends lost 6 bases at V and 0 bases at J; junction bases unmatched: 11. This CDR3 reads CASSPTLTGVSGNTIYF. CDR3 nucleotides: TGTGCCAGCAGCCCAACCCTCACAGGGGTCTCTGGAAACACCATATATTTT.

This chain joins TRBV6-6 and TRBJ2-7; 11 bases are shared with TRBD2. The germline gives CDR1 MNHNY, CDR2 SVGAGI (reference sequence). The length of the CDR3 is 18 residues. V was clipped by 5 bases and J by 0 bases; unmatched bases: 12. The CDR3 DNA is TGTGCCAGCAGTCCCCCTCCGGGACTAGCGGAAAGCTCCTACGAGCAGTACTTC. Encoded protein: CASSPPPGLAESSYEQYF.

The chain recombines TRBV5-1 with TRBJ2-7; possibly TRBD2 for D (8 bases). The germline V gene encodes CDR1 SGHRS and CDR2 YFSETQ. This CDR3 is built from 15 residues. V was trimmed by 4 bases and J by 5 bases, leaving 19 bases between them. The DNA for the CDR3 is TGCGCCAGCAGCCCCTTGGGACTAGGGGGCGACGAGCAGTACTTC. It codes for CASSPLGLGGDEQYF.

This chain links TRBV7-2 with TRBJ1-1; 10 positions agree with TRBD1. Germline V gene sequence: CDR1 SGHTA, CDR2 FQGNSA. The trim removed 4 bases at V and 5 bases at J, leaving 10 bases unmatched. This CDR3 spans 16 amino acids. CDR3 coding DNA: TGTGCCAGCAGCTCCCTGATCGGGACAGGGGTTACTGAAGCTTTCTTT. Amino acid sequence: CASSSLIGTGVTEAFF. The variable domain in full, with the rest retrieved from reference TRBV7-2 and TRBJ1-1, is GAGVSQSPSNKVTEKGKDVELRCDPISGHTALYWYRQSLGQGLEFLIYFQGNSAPDKSGLPSDRFSAERTGGSVSTLTIQRTQQEDSAVYLCASSSLIGTGVTEAFFGQGTRLTVV.

CDR3 sequence (DNA): TGTGCCAGCAGTGAACAACCGGGCCCCGGGGCGCAGTATTTT. This translates into CASSEQPGPGAQYF. J is TRBJ2-3 and V is TRBV2, with a possible D match to TRBD2 (5 bases). Germline CDR1 SNHLY, CDR2 FYNNEI. The CDR3 spans 14 residues. The V end was cut by 2 bases, the J end by 10 bases, with 16 bases between.

The V and J genes are TRBV5-4 and TRBJ2-5, with 9 bases identical to TRBD2. V lost 0 bases, J lost 9 bases, and 18 bases stayed unmatched. The CDR3 totals 18 residues. The germline V gene has CDR1 SGHNT and CDR2 YYREEE (reference sequence). CDR3 residues: CASSLGLSSGSSYLAQYF. The DNA of the CDR3 is TGTGCCAGCAGCTTGGGATTGAGTAGCGGGAGCTCGTATTTGGCCCAGTACTTC.

This clone was seen only once. The chain is built from TRBV7-6 and TRBJ2-2; 16 bases line up with TRBD2. CDR3 length equals 16 residues. J was trimmed by 6 bases and V by 4 bases; bases with no gene match: 2. The germline gives CDR1 SGHVS, CDR2 FNYEAQ. CDR3 coding DNA: TGTGCCAGCAGCTCGGGGACTAGCGGGAGGGCCGGGGAGCTGTTTTTT. Its translation: CASSSGTSGRAGELFF.

The genes are TRBV4-1 and TRBJ2-5, with 9 bases matching TRBD1. Germline-derived CDR1 and CDR2 are MGHRA and YSYEKL. The CDR3 totals 18 residues. Trimming took 0 bases from V and 4 from J; bases not matched to a gene: 12. The CDR3 loop reads CASSQDPPLTGGTETQYF. The CDR3, as DNA: TGCGCCAGCAGCCAAGACCCTCCCCTCACAGGGGGCACAGAGACCCAGTACTTC.

The J gene is TRBJ2-1, the V gene TRBV6-4, with 9 positions matching TRBD2. V was pared by 4 bases and J by 2 bases, with 3 bases of the junction left unmatched. This CDR3 comprises 15 residues. In germline, CDR1 is MRHNA, CDR2 SNTAGT. CDR3 DNA sequence: TGTGCCAGCAGTGTGATAGCGGGAGCCTACAATGAGCAGTTCTTC. It translates to CASSVIAGAYNEQFF.

CDR3 nucleotides: TGCAGTGCCTCACTCACAAACATTCAGTACTTC. This codes for CSASLTNIQYF. This chain links TRBV20-1 with TRBJ2-4; no clear D. Germline CDR1 DFQATT, CDR2 SNEGSKA (reference sequence). The germline V and J ends were trimmed by 6 bases and 6 bases, with 9 bases remaining between them. The CDR3 has 11 residues.

The rearrangement joins TRBV19 to TRBJ1-1; possible D gene TRBD1, 6 bases. V lost 9 bases, J lost 4 bases, and 15 bases lay in between. The V gene's germline CDR1 is LNHDA and CDR2 SQIVND (reference sequence). There are 13 residues in the CDR3. The CDR3: CASKETGFTEAFF. In nucleotides, the CDR3 is TGTGCCAGCAAAGAAACAGGGTTCACTGAAGCTTTCTTT.

V usage is TRBV30 and J usage is TRBJ2-7; 8 bases are a match to TRBD1. With V trimmed by 2 bases and J by 0 bases, 3 bases remained unmatched. The germline V gene has CDR1 GTSNPN and CDR2 SVGIG (reference sequence). The CDR3 sequence is 14 residues long. For the CDR3, the DNA is TGTGCCTGGAGTAAAGACAGGGGCTCCTACGAGCAGTACTTC. Translated: CAWSKDRGSYEQYF.

V gene TRBV6-5 combines with J gene TRBJ1-5; D not certain. CDR3 length: 14 amino acids. Germline values: CDR1 MNHEY, CDR2 SVGAGI. Trimming removed 5 bases from V and 2 bases from J, with 10 bases in between. CDR3 residues: CASSPDGGNQPQHF. In DNA, the CDR3 is TGTGCCAGCAGTCCAGACGGAGGCAATCAGCCCCAGCATTTT.

V usage is TRBV9 and J usage is TRBJ2-7, with D uncertain. Per germline, CDR1 SGDLS and CDR2 YYNGEE. V lost 1 base, J lost 4 bases, and 12 bases lay in between. This CDR3 is built from 14 residues. CDR3 sequence (DNA): TGTGCCAGCAGCGTACCCCCCCTCTCGTACGAGCAGTACTTC. Protein: CASSVPPLSYEQYF.